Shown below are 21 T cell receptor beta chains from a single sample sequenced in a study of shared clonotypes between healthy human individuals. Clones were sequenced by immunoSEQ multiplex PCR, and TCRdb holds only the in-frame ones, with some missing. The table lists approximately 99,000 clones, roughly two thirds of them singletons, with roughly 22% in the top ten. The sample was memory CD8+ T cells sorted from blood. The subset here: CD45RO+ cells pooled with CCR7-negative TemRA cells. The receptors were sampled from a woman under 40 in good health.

The CDR3 DNA reads as TGTGCCAGCACACCGGTGGGGGACAGGGTCTATCAGCCCCAGCATTTT. It codes for CASTPVGDRVYQPQHF. V gene TRBV28 combines with J gene TRBJ1-5; 9 nucleotides align to TRBD1. The CDR3 runs to 16 residues. Germline lookup yields CDR1 MDHEN and CDR2 SYDVKM. Trimming took 7 bases from V and 5 from J; bases not matched to a gene: 12. The complete variable domain, with remaining parts taken from reference TRBV28 and TRBJ1-5, reads DVKVTQSSRYLVKRTGEKVFLECVQDMDHENMFWYRQDPGLGLRLIYFSYDVKMKEKGDIPEGYSVSREKKERFSLILESASTNQTSMYLCASTPVGDRVYQPQHFGDGTRLSIL.

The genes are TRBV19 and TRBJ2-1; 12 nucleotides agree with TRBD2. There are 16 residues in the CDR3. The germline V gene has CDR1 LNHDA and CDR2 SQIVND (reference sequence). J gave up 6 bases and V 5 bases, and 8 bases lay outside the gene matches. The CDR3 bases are TGTGCCAGTAGTCCTACCTGGACTAGCGGGATCAATGAGCAGTTCTTC. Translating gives CASSPTWTSGINEQFF.

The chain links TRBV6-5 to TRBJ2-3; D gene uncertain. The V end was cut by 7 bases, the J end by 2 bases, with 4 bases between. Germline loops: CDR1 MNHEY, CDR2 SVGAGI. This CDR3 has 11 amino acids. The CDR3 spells CASTSTDTQYF. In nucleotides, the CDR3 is TGTGCCAGCACCTCCACAGATACGCAGTATTTT.

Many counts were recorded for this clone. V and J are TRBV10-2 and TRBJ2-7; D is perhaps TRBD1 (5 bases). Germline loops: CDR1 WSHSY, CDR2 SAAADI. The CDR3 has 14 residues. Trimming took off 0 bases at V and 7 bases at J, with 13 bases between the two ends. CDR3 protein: CASSESGRASEQYF. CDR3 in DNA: TGCGCCAGCAGTGAGTCAGGCAGGGCGTCTGAGCAGTACTTC.

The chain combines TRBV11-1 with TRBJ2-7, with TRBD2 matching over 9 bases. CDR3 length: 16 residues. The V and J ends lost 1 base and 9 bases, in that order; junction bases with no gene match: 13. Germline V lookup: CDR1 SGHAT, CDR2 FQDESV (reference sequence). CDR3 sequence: CASSLDGTSFLSMQYF. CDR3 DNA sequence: TGTGCCAGCAGCTTAGACGGGACTAGCTTTCTTTCTATGCAGTACTTC.

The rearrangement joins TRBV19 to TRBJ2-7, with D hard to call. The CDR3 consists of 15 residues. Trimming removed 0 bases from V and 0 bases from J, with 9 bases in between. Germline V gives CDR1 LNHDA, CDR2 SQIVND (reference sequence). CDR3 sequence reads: CASSIEGRDSYEQYF. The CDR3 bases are TGTGCCAGTAGTATAGAAGGTAGGGACTCCTACGAGCAGTACTTC.

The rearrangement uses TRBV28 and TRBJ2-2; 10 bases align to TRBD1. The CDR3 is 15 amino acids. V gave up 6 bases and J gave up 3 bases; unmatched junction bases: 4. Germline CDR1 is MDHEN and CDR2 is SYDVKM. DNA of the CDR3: TGTGCCAGCAGCTCAGGACAGGGGGACACCGGGGAGCTGTTTTTT. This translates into CASSSGQGDTGELFF.

The CDR3 DNA reads as TGTGCCAGCAGCGAAGGACAGGGATCATTCCAGCAGTACTTC. This encodes CASSEGQGSFQQYF. This chain links TRBV9 with TRBJ2-7; the match to TRBD1 covers 8 bases. Germline V CDR1 and CDR2: SGDLS, YYNGEE. The CDR3 covers 14 residues. J gave up 8 bases and V 3 bases, and 10 bases lay outside the gene matches.

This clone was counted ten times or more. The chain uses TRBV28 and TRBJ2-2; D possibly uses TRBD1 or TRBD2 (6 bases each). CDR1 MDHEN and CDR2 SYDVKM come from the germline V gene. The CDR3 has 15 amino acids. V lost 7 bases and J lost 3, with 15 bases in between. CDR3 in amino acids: CASKVGGSDTGELFF. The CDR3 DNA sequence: TGTGCCAGCAAAGTAGGGGGGTCCGACACCGGGGAGCTGTTTTTT.

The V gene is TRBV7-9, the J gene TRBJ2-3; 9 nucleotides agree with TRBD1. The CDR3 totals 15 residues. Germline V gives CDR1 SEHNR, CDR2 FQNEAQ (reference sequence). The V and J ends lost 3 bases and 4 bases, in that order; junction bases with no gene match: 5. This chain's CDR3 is CASSFWDRAADTQYF. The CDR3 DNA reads TGTGCCAGCAGCTTCTGGGACAGGGCAGCAGATACGCAGTATTTT.

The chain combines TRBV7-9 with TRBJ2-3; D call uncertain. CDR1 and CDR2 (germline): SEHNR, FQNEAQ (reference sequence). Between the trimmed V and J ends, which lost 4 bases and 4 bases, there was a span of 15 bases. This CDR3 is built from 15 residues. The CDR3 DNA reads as TGTGCCAGCAGCTCATCGCACGGAAAAGCAGATACGCAGTATTTT. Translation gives CASSSSHGKADTQYF.

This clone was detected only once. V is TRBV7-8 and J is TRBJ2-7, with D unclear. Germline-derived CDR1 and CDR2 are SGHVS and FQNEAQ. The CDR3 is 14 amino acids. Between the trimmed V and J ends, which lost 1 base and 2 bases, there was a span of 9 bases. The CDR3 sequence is CASSLGSVPYEQYF. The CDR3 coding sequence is TGTGCCAGCAGCTTAGGTAGTGTCCCCTACGAGCAGTACTTC.

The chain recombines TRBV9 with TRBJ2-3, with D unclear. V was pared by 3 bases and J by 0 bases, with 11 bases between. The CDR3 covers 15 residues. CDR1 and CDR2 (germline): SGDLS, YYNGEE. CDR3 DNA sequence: TGTGCCAGCAGCGCAGCTTCCCTTAGCACAGATACGCAGTATTTT. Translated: CASSAASLSTDTQYF.

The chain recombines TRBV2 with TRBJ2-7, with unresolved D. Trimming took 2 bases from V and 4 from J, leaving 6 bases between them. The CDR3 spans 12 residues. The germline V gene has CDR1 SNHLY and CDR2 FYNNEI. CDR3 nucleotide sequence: TGTGCCAGCAGTGAAATGGTTTACGAGCAGTACTTC. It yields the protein CASSEMVYEQYF.

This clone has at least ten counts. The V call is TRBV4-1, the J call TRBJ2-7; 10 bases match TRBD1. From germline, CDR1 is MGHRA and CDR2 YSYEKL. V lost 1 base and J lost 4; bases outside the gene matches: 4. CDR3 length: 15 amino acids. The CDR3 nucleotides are TGCGCCAGCAGCCAAGGACAGGGGGCTGGGTACGAGCAGTACTTC. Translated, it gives CASSQGQGAGYEQYF.

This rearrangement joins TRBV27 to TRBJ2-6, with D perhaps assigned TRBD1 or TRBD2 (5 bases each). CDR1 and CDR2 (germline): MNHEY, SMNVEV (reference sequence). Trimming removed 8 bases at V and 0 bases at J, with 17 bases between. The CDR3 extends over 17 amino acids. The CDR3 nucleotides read TGTGCCAGCCTTCCGGGACCGAAGAGCTCTGGGGCCAACGTCCTGACTTTC. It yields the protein CASLPGPKSSGANVLTF. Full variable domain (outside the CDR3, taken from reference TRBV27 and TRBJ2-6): EAQVTQNPRYLITVTGKKLTVTCSQNMNHEYMSWYRQDPGLGLRQIYYSMNVEVTDKGDVPEGYKVSRKEKRNFPLILESPSPNQTSLYFCASLPGPKSSGANVLTFGAGSRLTVL.

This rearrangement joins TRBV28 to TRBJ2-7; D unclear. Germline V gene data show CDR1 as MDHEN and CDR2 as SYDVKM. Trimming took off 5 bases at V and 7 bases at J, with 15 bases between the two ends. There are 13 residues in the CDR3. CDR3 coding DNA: TGTGCCAGCAGTCGATCCCTCCTTAGTGAGCAGTACTTC. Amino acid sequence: CASSRSLLSEQYF.

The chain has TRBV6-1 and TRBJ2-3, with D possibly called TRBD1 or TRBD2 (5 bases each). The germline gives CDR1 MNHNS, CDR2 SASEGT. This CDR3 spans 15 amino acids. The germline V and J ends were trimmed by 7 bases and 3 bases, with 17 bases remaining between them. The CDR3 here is CASNRSWGRTDTQYF. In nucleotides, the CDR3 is TGTGCCAGCAATCGGTCTTGGGGACGAACAGATACGCAGTATTTT.

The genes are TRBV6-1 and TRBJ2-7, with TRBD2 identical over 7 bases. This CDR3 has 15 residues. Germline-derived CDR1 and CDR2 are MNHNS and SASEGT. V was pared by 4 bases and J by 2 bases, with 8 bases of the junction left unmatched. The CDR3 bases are TGTGCCAGCAGTGCGGGTCTGGGACTAACCTACGAGCAGTACTTC. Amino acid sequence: CASSAGLGLTYEQYF.

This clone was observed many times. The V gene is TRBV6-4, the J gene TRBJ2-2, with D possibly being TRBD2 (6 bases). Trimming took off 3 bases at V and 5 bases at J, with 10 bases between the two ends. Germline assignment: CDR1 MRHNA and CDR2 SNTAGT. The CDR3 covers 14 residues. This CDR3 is CASSEGEETGELFF. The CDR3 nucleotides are TGTGCCAGCAGTGAGGGGGAGGAGACCGGGGAGCTGTTTTTT.

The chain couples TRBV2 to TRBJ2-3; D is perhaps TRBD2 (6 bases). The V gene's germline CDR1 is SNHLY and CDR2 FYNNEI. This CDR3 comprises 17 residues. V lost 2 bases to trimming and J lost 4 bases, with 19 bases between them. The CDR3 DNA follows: TGTGCCAGCAGTGAACCGTCGGGAGTAATTGGGGCAGATACGCAGTATTTT. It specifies CASSEPSGVIGADTQYF.